The 18 T cell receptor beta chains given below trace back to one sample, sequenced in a study of blood T cell repertoires in COVID-19. This table comes from immunoSEQ multiplex PCR, and its TCRdb copy is limited to in-frame clones, with some not included. In the table there are over 150,000 clones, 80% to 90% of which are singletons. Sequenced material: PBMCs or T cells enriched from blood (not recorded which). The receptors shown here come from a man aged 50 to 60 who had recovered from COVID-19.

This clone was found once. The CDR3 DNA sequence: TGTGCCAGCAGCTTACGGGAGAAGCTAATCTCCCGACCCGAAGCTTTCTTT. Amino acids: CASSLREKLISRPEAFF. The J gene is TRBJ1-1, the V gene TRBV11-3, with D uncertain. This CDR3 has 17 amino acids. Germline V gene data show CDR1 as SGHNT and CDR2 as YENEEA. Trimming pared 2 bases from V and 8 bases from J, leaving 24 bases between.

V and J are TRBV6-2 or TRBV6-3 and TRBJ1-6; 11 nucleotides agree with TRBD1. Trimming took 6 bases from V and 9 from J; bases not matched to a gene: 7. Germline CDR1 and CDR2: MNHEY and SVGEGT. The length of the CDR3 is 15 residues. The chain's CDR3 is CASSPGQGARSPLHF. In DNA, the CDR3 is TGTGCCAGCAGCCCCGGACAGGGGGCGCGTTCACCCCTCCACTTT.

The V and J genes are TRBV6-5 and TRBJ2-7; TRBD1 matches at 11 bases. CDR3 size: 15 residues. V shed 2 bases, J shed 4 bases, and the junction held 4 bases outside the gene matches. Germline V gene lookup returns CDR1 MNHEY and CDR2 SVGAGI. The CDR3 DNA follows: TGTGCCAGCAGTTACCGGACAGGGGGCGATTACGAGCAGTACTTC. Residues: CASSYRTGGDYEQYF.

The V and J genes are TRBV11-2 and TRBJ1-4; D not certain. V shed 0 bases and J shed 0 bases, with 8 bases lying between them. Germline V gives CDR1 SGHAT, CDR2 FQNNGV. The CDR3 runs to 16 residues. The CDR3 region has the DNA TGTGCCAGCAGCTTAGAGGGCAACCCAACTAATGAAAAACTGTTTTTT. It is translated as CASSLEGNPTNEKLFF.

The rearrangement uses TRBV19 and TRBJ1-6, with D hard to call. The CDR3 extends over 15 amino acids. CDR1 is LNHDA and CDR2 is SQIVND in the germline V gene (reference sequence). V lost 3 bases to trimming and J lost 5 bases, with 11 bases between them. In DNA form, the CDR3 reads TGTGCCAGTAGTATTGCAGGATATAATAATTCACCCCTCCACTTT. Protein: CASSIAGYNNSPLHF.

This sequence joins TRBV23-1 and TRBJ2-3; 7 nucleotides agree with TRBD1. TRBV23-1 carries the ORF label, with uncertain function. V lost 2 bases, J lost 3 bases, and 17 bases stayed unmatched. This CDR3 contains 19 residues. CDR3 region: CASSQRISRGRLRTDTQYF. The CDR3 DNA follows: TGCGCCAGCAGTCAACGCATTTCGAGGGGGCGCCTTAGGACAGATACGCAGTATTTT.

The sample holds a few counts of this clone. In DNA form, the CDR3 reads TGTGCCAGCAGTGATGGAGGGAGTTCTAATGAAAAACTGTTTTTT. Its protein product is CASSDGGSSNEKLFF. The chain combines TRBV25-1 with TRBJ1-4; D unresolved. The germline gives CDR1 MGHDK, CDR2 SYGVNS. There are 15 residues in the CDR3. V lost 3 bases and J lost 3, with 11 bases in between.

V gene TRBV7-9 combines with J gene TRBJ1-2; D is perhaps TRBD1 (5 bases). The CDR3 is 14 residues long. V was pared by 7 bases and J by 2 bases, with 14 bases between. The V gene's germline CDR1 is SEHNR and CDR2 FQNEAQ (reference sequence). The CDR3 region has the DNA TGTGCCAGCACCCGTCAGGGTTTCAACTATGGCTACACCTTC. This codes for CASTRQGFNYGYTF. Complete variable domain (other parts from reference TRBV7-9 and TRBJ1-2): DTGVSQNPRHKITKRGQNVTFRCDPISEHNRLYWYRQTLGQGPEFLTYFQNEAQLEKSRLLSDRFSAERPKGSFSTLEIQRTEQGDSAMYLCASTRQGFNYGYTFGSGTRLTVV.

V is TRBV9 and J is TRBJ2-5; D not certain. There are 14 residues in the CDR3. Germline V lookup: CDR1 SGDLS, CDR2 YYNGEE. The V end was cut by 0 bases, the J end by 3 bases, with 9 bases between. CDR3 amino acids: CASSVAENKETQYF. The CDR3, as DNA: TGTGCCAGCAGCGTAGCCGAGAATAAAGAGACCCAGTACTTC.

The rearrangement links TRBV19 to TRBJ2-5; D gene unclear. The CDR3 loop spans 13 amino acids. V lost 3 bases to trimming and J lost 2 bases, with 7 bases between them. Germline V gives CDR1 LNHDA, CDR2 SQIVND (reference sequence). This chain's CDR3 is CASSIGRQETQYF. CDR3 coding DNA: TGTGCCAGTAGTATCGGCAGGCAAGAGACCCAGTACTTC.

V is TRBV9 and J is TRBJ2-1; TRBD2 matches at 10 bases. This CDR3 has 16 amino acids. Germline trimming cut 4 bases from V and 4 bases from J; bases unmatched to any gene: 8. The germline CDR1 and CDR2 sequences are SGDLS and YYNGEE. The CDR3 nucleotides are TGTGCCAGCAGCTCAGCGGGGGGGCTGTATTACAATGAGCAGTTCTTC. Its protein product is CASSSAGGLYYNEQFF.

This chain connects TRBV29-1 to TRBJ2-1; maybe TRBD1 (6 bases). This CDR3 contains 13 residues. CDR1 is SQVTM, CDR2 ANQGSEA, per germline. V was clipped by 6 bases and J by 10 bases, with 19 bases between them. CDR3 residues: CSVHSQGSKEQFF. The CDR3, as DNA: TGCAGCGTCCACTCCCAGGGGTCCAAGGAGCAGTTCTTC.

The chain recombines TRBV4-1 with TRBJ2-7; a weak D match, TRBD1 (6 bases). CDR3 length: 17 amino acids. Trimming left V 1 base short and J 0 bases short, with 16 bases between. Germline V gene data show CDR1 as MGHRA and CDR2 as YSYEKL. The DNA of the CDR3 is TGCGCCAGCAGCCAAGCCCCGGGACATCCGAGCTCCTACGAGCAGTACTTC. Translation gives CASSQAPGHPSSYEQYF.

Sample share makes this clone medium-sized. This chain connects TRBV6-4 to TRBJ2-3, with 8 bases fitting TRBD2. Germline trimming cut 2 bases from V and 3 bases from J; bases unmatched to any gene: 4. Germline V gene data show CDR1 as MRHNA and CDR2 as SNTAGT. The CDR3 totals 15 residues. The CDR3 nucleotides are TGTGCCAGCAGTGACCGCGCGGGGGGTACAGATACGCAGTATTTT. Its protein product is CASSDRAGGTDTQYF.

The CDR3 is CASSLTEVVYNSPLHF. DNA of the CDR3: TGTGCCAGCAGCTTAACGGAGGTAGTCTATAATTCACCCCTCCACTTT. The rearrangement links TRBV7-3 to TRBJ1-6; D unclear. Between the trimmed V and J ends, which lost 0 bases and 3 bases, there was a span of 9 bases. Germline CDR1 is SGHTA and CDR2 is FQGTGA. The CDR3 length is 16 residues.

In its sample, this clone was seen once. V usage is TRBV7-9 and J usage is TRBJ2-3; D gene ambiguous. Deletions cut 5 bases from V and 3 bases from J, with 21 bases between. The CDR3 sequence is 17 residues long. The germline V gene has CDR1 SEHNR and CDR2 FQNEAQ (reference sequence). The DNA for the CDR3 is TGTGCCAGCAGCCTATTTGACTTCCGGCGTATGACAGATACGCAGTATTTT. This codes for CASSLFDFRRMTDTQYF.

The CDR3 coding sequence is TGTGCCAGCAGCCAAGGGACTATCGGGGGTTTTGTCTACGAGCAGTACTTC. Its protein is CASSQGTIGGFVYEQYF. The chain employs TRBV4-2 and TRBJ2-7, with D possibly TRBD2 on 6 matching bases. The CDR3 consists of 17 residues. V dropped 1 base and J dropped 3 bases, with 19 bases sitting between them. Germline V gives CDR1 LGHNA, CDR2 YNFKEQ.

The table lists this clone with a few counts. This chain connects TRBV7-8 to TRBJ1-1; D gene unclear. Per germline, CDR1 SGHVS and CDR2 FQNEAQ. Trimming shortened V by 1 base and J by 7 bases, and 13 bases separated the two germline ends. The length of the CDR3 is 14 residues. CDR3 sequence: CASSLGRRGGEAFF. The CDR3 region has the DNA TGTGCCAGCAGCTTAGGGCGTCGAGGTGGTGAAGCTTTCTTT. Full variable domain (remainder filled in from reference TRBV7-8 and TRBJ1-1): GAGVSQSPRYKVAKRGQDVALRCDPISGHVSLFWYQQALGQGPEFLTYFQNEAQLDKSGLPSDRFFAERPEGSVSTLKIQRTQQEDSAVYLCASSLGRRGGEAFFGQGTRLTVV.